This is a list of T cell receptor beta chains from one sample in a study of cytomegalovirus exposure and HLA in healthy donors. Using immunoSEQ multiplex PCR, the repertoire was profiled, and TCRdb retains in-frame clones only, with some absent. The sample holds 150,000 or so clones, over 70% seen once. Sequences were obtained from PBMCs. The source of these receptors is a woman in her thirties or forties in good health and CMV-seropositive. The CDR3 runs from the conserved cysteine through the conserved F or W. D genes are given only for firm matches. Clone size is shown for a subset of rows, as once, few, many or a class of expanded clone.

cdr3_length,clone_size,v_call,j_call,d_call,cdr3_nt,cdr3_aa
15,NA,TRBV2,TRBJ2-7,TRBD1,TGTGCCAGCAGTGGCCGGGACAGGGTCGTCTACGAGCAGTACTTC,CASSGRDRVVYEQYF
16,NA,TRBV4-3,TRBJ2-7,TRBD2,TGCGCCAGCAGCCAAGCGGGGGGGCTCCCTGGCTACGAGCAGTACTTC,CASSQAGGLPGYEQYF
14,once,TRBV5-6,TRBJ1-4,NA,TGTGCCAGCAGCTCACCGAGGTTGGAAGAAAAACTGTTTTTT,CASSSPRLEEKLFF
16,few,TRBV19,TRBJ2-1,TRBD1,TGTGCCAGTAGTGGAAAGACAGGGGCAACCTACAATGAGCAGTTCTTC,CASSGKTGATYNEQFF
17,few,TRBV4-2,TRBJ2-1,NA,TGTGCCAGCAGCCAAGACCTCGCTAGAGTCTCCTACAATGAGCAGTTCTTC,CASSQDLARVSYNEQFF
17,NA,TRBV11-3,TRBJ2-7,TRBD2,TGTGCCAGCAGCTTCTGGGTCCCTTTAGCGGGCCGCTACGAGCAGTACTTC,CASSFWVPLAGRYEQYF
16,NA,TRBV6-5,TRBJ1-2,TRBD1,TGTGCCAGCAGTTCGAACAGGGGGCCGACTAACTATGGCTACACCTTC,CASSSNRGPTNYGYTF
14,NA,TRBV15,TRBJ2-7,TRBD1,TGTGCCACCAGCAGAGGGACAGGGCCCTACGAGCAGTACTTC,CATSRGTGPYEQYF
20,NA,TRBV2,TRBJ1-5,NA,TGTGCCAGCAGTGAATTCGCCTTGGGGAGTACTCCTCTCCGGGTTCAGCCCCAGCATTTT,CASSEFALGSTPLRVQPQHF
14,NA,TRBV29-1,TRBJ1-4,TRBD1,TGCAGCGTTGGGGGATGGACAGGGTTAGGAAAACTGTTTTTT,CSVGGWTGLGKLFF
16,NA,TRBV5-1,TRBJ2-3,TRBD1,TGCGCCAGCAGCTTGGCGGACAGGGGTAGCACAGATACGCAGTATTTT,CASSLADRGSTDTQYF
15,NA,TRBV5-6,TRBJ1-1,TRBD1,TGTGCCAGCAGCCCAAGGACAGGGCTGAACACTGAAGCTTTCTTT,CASSPRTGLNTEAFF
15,NA,TRBV5-4,TRBJ2-1,TRBD2,TGTGCCAGCAGCCTCGGTGGCGGGGGGGCCAATGAGCAGTTCTTC,CASSLGGGGANEQFF